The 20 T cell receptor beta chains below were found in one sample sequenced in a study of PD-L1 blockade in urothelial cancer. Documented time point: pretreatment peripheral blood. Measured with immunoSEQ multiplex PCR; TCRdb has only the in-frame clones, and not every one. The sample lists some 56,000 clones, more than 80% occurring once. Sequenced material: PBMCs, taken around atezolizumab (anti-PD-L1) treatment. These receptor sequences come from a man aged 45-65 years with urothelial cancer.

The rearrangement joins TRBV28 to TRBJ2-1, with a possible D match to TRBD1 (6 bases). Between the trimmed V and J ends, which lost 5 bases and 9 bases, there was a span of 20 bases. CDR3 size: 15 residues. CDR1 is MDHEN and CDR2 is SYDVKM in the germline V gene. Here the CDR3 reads CASSTGHGATGEQFF. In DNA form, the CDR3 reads TGTGCCAGCAGTACGGGACACGGCGCTACAGGTGAGCAGTTCTTC.

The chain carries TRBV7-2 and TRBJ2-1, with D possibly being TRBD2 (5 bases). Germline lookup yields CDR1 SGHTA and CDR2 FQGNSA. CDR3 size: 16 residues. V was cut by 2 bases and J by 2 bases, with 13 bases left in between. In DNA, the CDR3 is TGTGCCAGCAGCTTACGGCGTTTTAGCGCCTACAATGAGCAGTTCTTC. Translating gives CASSLRRFSAYNEQFF.

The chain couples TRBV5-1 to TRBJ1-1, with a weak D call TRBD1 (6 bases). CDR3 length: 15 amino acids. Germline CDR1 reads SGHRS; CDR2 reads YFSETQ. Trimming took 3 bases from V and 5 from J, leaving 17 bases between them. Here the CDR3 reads CASSWGPGGWTEAFF. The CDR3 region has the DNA TGCGCCAGCAGCTGGGGGCCGGGGGGATGGACTGAAGCTTTCTTT.

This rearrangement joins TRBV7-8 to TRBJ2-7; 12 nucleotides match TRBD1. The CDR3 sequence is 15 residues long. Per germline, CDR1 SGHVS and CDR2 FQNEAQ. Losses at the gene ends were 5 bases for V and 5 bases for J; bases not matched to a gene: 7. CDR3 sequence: CASSRGQGAVNEQYF. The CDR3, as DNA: TGTGCCAGCAGCCGGGGACAGGGGGCTGTCAACGAGCAGTACTTC. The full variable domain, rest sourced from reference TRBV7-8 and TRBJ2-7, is GAGVSQSPRYKVAKRGQDVALRCDPISGHVSLFWYQQALGQGPEFLTYFQNEAQLDKSGLPSDRFFAERPEGSVSTLKIQRTQQEDSAVYLCASSRGQGAVNEQYFGPGTRLTVT.

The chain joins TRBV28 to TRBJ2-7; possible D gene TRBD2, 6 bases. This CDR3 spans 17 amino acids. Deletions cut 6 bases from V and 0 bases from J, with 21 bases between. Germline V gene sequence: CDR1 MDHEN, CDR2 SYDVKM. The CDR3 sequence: CASSPEVWGLPSYEQYF. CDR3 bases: TGTGCCAGCAGCCCCGAAGTCTGGGGACTCCCCTCCTACGAGCAGTACTTC.

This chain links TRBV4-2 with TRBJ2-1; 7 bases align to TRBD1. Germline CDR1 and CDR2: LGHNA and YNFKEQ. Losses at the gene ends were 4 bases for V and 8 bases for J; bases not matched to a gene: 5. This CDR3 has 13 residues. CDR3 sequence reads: CASSPTGRYEQFF. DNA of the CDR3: TGTGCCAGCAGCCCGACAGGGCGGTATGAGCAGTTCTTC.

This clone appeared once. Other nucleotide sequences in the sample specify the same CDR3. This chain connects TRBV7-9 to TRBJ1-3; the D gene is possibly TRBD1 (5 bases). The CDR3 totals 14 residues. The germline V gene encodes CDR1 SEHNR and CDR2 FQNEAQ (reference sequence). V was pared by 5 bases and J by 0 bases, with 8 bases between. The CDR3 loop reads CASSPGLSGNTIYF. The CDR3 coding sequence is TGTGCCAGCAGCCCGGGACTCTCTGGAAACACCATATATTTT.

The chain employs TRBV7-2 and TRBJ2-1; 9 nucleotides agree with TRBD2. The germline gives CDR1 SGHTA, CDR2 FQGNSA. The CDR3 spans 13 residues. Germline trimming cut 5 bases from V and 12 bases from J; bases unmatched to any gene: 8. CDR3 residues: CASSTWAGGGQFF. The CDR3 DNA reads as TGTGCCAGCAGCACTTGGGCGGGAGGGGGGCAGTTCTTC. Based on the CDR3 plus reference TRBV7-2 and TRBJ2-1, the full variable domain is GAGVSQSPSNKVTEKGKDVELRCDPISGHTALYWYRQSLGQGLEFLIYFQGNSAPDKSGLPSDRFSAERTGGSVSTLTIQRTQQEDSAVYLCASSTWAGGGQFFGPGTRLTVL.

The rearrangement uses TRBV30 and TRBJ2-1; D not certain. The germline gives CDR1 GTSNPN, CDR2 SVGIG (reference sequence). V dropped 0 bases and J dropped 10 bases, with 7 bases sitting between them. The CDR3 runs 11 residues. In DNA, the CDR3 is TGTGCCTGGAGTGTGAGAGAAGAGCAGTTCTTC. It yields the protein CAWSVREEQFF. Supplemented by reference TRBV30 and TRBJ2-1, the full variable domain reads SQTIHQWPATLVQPVGSPLSLECTVEGTSNPNLYWYRQAAGRGLQLLFYSVGIGQISSEVPQNLSASRPQDRQFILSSKKLLLSDSGFYLCAWSVREEQFFGPGTRLTVL.

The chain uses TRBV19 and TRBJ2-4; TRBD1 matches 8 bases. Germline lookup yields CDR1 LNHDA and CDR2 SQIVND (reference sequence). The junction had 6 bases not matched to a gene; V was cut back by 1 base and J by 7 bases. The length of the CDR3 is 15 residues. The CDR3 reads CASSIGTGTGNIQYF. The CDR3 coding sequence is TGTGCCAGTAGTATAGGAACCGGGACAGGTAACATTCAGTACTTC. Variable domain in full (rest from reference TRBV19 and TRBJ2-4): DGGITQSPKYLFRKEGQNVTLSCEQNLNHDAMYWYRQDPGQGLRLIYYSQIVNDFQKGDIAEGYSVSREKKESFPLTVTSAQKNPTAFYLCASSIGTGTGNIQYFGAGTRLSVL.

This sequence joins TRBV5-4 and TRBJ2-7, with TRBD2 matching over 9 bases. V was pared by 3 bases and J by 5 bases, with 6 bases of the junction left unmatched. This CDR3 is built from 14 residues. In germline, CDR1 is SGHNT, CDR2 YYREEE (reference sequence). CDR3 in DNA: TGTGCCAGCAGCTCTGGACTAGCGCCTGACGAGCAGTACTTC. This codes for CASSSGLAPDEQYF.

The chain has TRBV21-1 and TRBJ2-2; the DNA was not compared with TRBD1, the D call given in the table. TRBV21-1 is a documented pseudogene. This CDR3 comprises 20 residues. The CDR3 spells CASSPRTHRGPPSNTGELFF. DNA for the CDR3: TGTGCCAGCAGCCCCCGGACGCACAGGGGGCCCCCTTCGAACACCGGGGAGCTGTTTTTT.

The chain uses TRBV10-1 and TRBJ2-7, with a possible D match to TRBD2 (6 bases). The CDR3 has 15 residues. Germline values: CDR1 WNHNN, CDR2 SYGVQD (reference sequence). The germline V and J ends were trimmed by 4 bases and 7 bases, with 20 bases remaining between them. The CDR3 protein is CASSAPPHSRGEQYF. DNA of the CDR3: TGCGCCAGCAGTGCCCCCCCCCACTCCCGGGGGGAGCAGTACTTC.

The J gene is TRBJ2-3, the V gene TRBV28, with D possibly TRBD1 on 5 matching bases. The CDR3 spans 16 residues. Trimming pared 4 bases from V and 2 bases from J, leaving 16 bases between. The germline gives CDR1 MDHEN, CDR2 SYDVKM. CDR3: CASSYTPRDPTDTQYF. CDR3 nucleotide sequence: TGTGCCAGCAGTTATACTCCCAGGGATCCCACAGATACGCAGTATTTT.

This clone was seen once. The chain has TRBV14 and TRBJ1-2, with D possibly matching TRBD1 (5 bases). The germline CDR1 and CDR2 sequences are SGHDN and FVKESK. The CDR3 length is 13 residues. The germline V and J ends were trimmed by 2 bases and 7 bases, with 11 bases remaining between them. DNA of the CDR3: TGTGCCAGCAGCCAAAGTGGGGGAGGTGGCTACACCTTC. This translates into CASSQSGGGGYTF.

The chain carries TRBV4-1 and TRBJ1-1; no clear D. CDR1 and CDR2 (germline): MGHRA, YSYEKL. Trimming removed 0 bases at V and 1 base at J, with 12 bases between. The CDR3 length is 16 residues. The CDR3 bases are TGCGCCAGCAGCCAAGAAAAGAAGGGAGGGAACACTGAAGCTTTCTTT. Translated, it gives CASSQEKKGGNTEAFF.

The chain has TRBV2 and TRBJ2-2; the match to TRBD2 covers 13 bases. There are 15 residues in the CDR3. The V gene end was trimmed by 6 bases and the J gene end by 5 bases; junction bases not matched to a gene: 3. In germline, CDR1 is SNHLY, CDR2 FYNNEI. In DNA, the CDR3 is TGTGCCAGCAGGGGACTAGCGGGGCGAACCGGGGAGCTGTTTTTT. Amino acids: CASRGLAGRTGELFF.

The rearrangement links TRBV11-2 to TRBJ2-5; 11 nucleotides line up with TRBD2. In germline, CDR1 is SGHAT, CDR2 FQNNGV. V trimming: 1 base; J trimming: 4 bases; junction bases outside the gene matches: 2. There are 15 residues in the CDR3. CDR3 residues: CASSLGLAGRETQYF. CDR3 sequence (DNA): TGTGCCAGCAGCTTAGGACTAGCGGGAAGAGAGACCCAGTACTTC.

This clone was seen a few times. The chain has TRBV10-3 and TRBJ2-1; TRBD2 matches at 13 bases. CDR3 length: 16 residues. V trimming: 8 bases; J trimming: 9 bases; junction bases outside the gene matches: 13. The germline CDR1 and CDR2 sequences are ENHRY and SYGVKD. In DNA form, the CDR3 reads TGTGCCATCGGTTCAAGGACTAGCGGGAGTAAAAGTGAGCAGTTCTTC. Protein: CAIGSRTSGSKSEQFF.

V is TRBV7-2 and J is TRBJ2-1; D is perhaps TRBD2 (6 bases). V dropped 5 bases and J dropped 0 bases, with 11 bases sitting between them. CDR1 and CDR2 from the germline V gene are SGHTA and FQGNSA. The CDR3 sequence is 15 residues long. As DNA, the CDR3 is TGTGCCAGCAGCCGAGACGGGGGCTCCTACAATGAGCAGTTCTTC. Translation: CASSRDGGSYNEQFF. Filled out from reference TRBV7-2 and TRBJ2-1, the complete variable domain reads GAGVSQSPSNKVTEKGKDVELRCDPISGHTALYWYRQSLGQGLEFLIYFQGNSAPDKSGLPSDRFSAERTGGSVSTLTIQRTQQEDSAVYLCASSRDGGSYNEQFFGPGTRLTVL.